The 27 T cell receptor beta chains in this list originate from one sample, sequenced in a study of technical replicates of blood from a handful of donors. The protocol was immunoSEQ multiplex PCR, while the TCRdb copy is restricted to in-frame clones and leaves out a portion. Seen here are about 72,000 clones, nearly 97% observed once, and the top ten hold less than 0.25%. Material for sequencing was T cells isolated from PBMCs. The receptors shown here come from a human donor in good health.

This rearrangement joins TRBV11-2 to TRBJ2-5; 9 bases are shared with TRBD2. V shed 2 bases and J 9 bases; nucleotides not matched to a gene: 7. Germline V gene lookup returns CDR1 SGHAT and CDR2 FQNNGV. The CDR3 totals 14 residues. The CDR3 nucleotides are TGTGCCAGCAGCTTAAATGTAGCGGGGGAGGCCCAGTACTTC. Its translation: CASSLNVAGEAQYF.

The chain recombines TRBV5-1 with TRBJ2-7, with D tentatively TRBD1 (5 bases). V lost 0 bases and J 7 bases, leaving 14 bases between the germline ends. This CDR3 spans 14 amino acids. Germline CDR1 SGHRS, CDR2 YFSETQ. The CDR3 loop is CASSLGGASREQYF. CDR3 nucleotides: TGCGCCAGCAGCTTGGGGGGCGCCTCCCGGGAGCAGTACTTC.

The chain employs TRBV5-6 and TRBJ2-1; 9 bases are shared with TRBD2. Germline values: CDR1 SGHDT, CDR2 YYEEEE. The trim removed 0 bases at V and 3 bases at J, leaving 7 bases unmatched. There are 17 residues in the CDR3. Here the CDR3 DNA reads TGTGCCAGCAGCTTGGGGCCCAGCGGGGGGATCTACAATGAGCAGTTCTTC. Amino acid sequence: CASSLGPSGGIYNEQFF.

The genes are TRBV5-4 and TRBJ1-1, with D perhaps matching TRBD1 (5 bases). The V end was cut by 0 bases, the J end by 0 bases, with 9 bases between. Germline values: CDR1 SGHNT, CDR2 YYREEE (reference sequence). The length of the CDR3 is 15 residues. CDR3 coding DNA: TGTGCCAGCAGCTTGGCAGGGATAATGAACACTGAAGCTTTCTTT. Its protein is CASSLAGIMNTEAFF.

V gene TRBV25-1 combines with J gene TRBJ2-5, with TRBD1 identical over 11 bases. The germline CDR1 and CDR2 sequences are MGHDK and SYGVNS. V dropped 4 bases and J dropped 7; count of bases not matched to a gene: 5. CDR3 length: 14 residues. The CDR3 nucleotides are TGTGCCAGCAGTGGGACAGGGGGCAGGGTGACCCAGTACTTC. It encodes CASSGTGGRVTQYF.

The chain recombines TRBV2 with TRBJ2-4; 9 positions agree with TRBD2. Germline CDR1 SNHLY, CDR2 FYNNEI. This CDR3 contains 14 residues. V was pared by 7 bases and J by 7 bases, with 8 bases of the junction left unmatched. CDR3 protein: CASNAGTSYNIQYF. The CDR3 region has the DNA TGTGCCAGCAACGCCGGGACTAGCTACAACATTCAGTACTTC.

CDR3 protein: CSAAQGNYGYTF. The CDR3 nucleotides are TGCAGCGCAGCCCAGGGAAACTATGGCTACACCTTC. The chain has TRBV29-1 and TRBJ1-2, with a weak D call TRBD1 (5 bases). Trimming stripped 7 bases from V and 2 bases from J, with 11 bases between. This CDR3 is built from 12 residues. Germline CDR1 reads SQVTM; CDR2 reads ANQGSEA.

The table lists this clone with a few counts. The DNA of the CDR3 is TGTGCCAGCAGCCCTTCGACAGGGGGAGCCTACGAGCAGTACTTC. It encodes CASSPSTGGAYEQYF. The V and J genes are TRBV5-4 and TRBJ2-7, with 9 bases fitting TRBD1. The CDR3 has 15 amino acids. V trimming: 4 bases; J trimming: 2 bases; junction bases outside the gene matches: 7. CDR1 SGHNT and CDR2 YYREEE come from the germline V gene (reference sequence).

The chain employs TRBV7-7 and TRBJ2-6; a weak D match, TRBD1 (5 bases). Trimming took off 3 bases at V and 0 bases at J, with 12 bases between the two ends. The CDR3 totals 17 residues. The V gene's germline CDR1 is SSHAT and CDR2 FNYEAQ (reference sequence). This CDR3 reads CASSFGDSASGANVLTF. CDR3 DNA sequence: TGTGCCAGCAGCTTCGGAGACAGTGCCTCTGGGGCCAACGTCCTGACTTTC. The full variable domain, its missing parts supplied by reference TRBV7-7 and TRBJ2-6, is GAGVSQSPRYKVTKRGQDVTLRCDPISSHATLYWYQQALGQGPEFLTYFNYEAQPDKSGLPSDRFSAERPEGSISTLTIQRTEQRDSAMYRCASSFGDSASGANVLTFGAGSRLTVL.

This chain joins TRBV5-1 and TRBJ1-2; TRBD1 agrees at 8 bases. CDR3 length: 12 amino acids. After removal of 4 bases from V and 7 bases from J, the junction contained 3 bases not matched to a gene. CDR1 is SGHRS and CDR2 is YFSETQ in the germline V gene. The CDR3 nucleotides are TGCGCCAGCAGCCTGGGGACAGGTGGCTACACCTTC. It codes for CASSLGTGGYTF.

The gene calls are TRBV7-9 and TRBJ2-3; possible D gene TRBD2, 5 bases. Per the germline V gene, CDR1 is SEHNR and CDR2 is FQNEAQ (reference sequence). The CDR3 consists of 14 residues. V was cut by 1 base and J by 4 bases, with 9 bases left in between. The CDR3 protein is CASSLGLAPDTQYF. The CDR3 DNA follows: TGTGCCAGCAGCTTAGGGCTAGCCCCAGATACGCAGTATTTT.

This clone was seen a single time. CDR3 in amino acids: CASSSLAGGYHSYEQYF. In nucleotides, the CDR3 is TGTGCCAGCAGCTCGCTAGCGGGGGGCTACCACTCCTACGAGCAGTACTTC. The chain combines TRBV11-2 with TRBJ2-7, with 11 nucleotides matching TRBD2. Losses at the gene ends were 4 bases for V and 0 bases for J; bases not matched to a gene: 8. The CDR3 contains 17 residues. Germline V gene lookup returns CDR1 SGHAT and CDR2 FQNNGV.

The genes are TRBV5-4 and TRBJ2-5, with TRBD2 matching over 16 bases. The trim removed 3 bases at V and 3 bases at J, leaving 5 bases unmatched. This CDR3 is built from 17 residues. CDR1 is SGHNT and CDR2 is YYREEE in the germline V gene (reference sequence). For the CDR3, the DNA is TGTGCCAGCAGCTCTGGGACTAGCGGGAGGGCCAAAGAGACCCAGTACTTC. Its translation is CASSSGTSGRAKETQYF.

This clone was detected once. The rearrangement joins TRBV29-1 to TRBJ2-1; TRBD2 matches at 8 bases. CDR3 length equals 17 residues. CDR1 is SQVTM and CDR2 is ANQGSEA in the germline V gene. V shed 0 bases and J 0 bases; nucleotides not matched to a gene: 7. CDR3 sequence reads: CSVEDAGGSSSYNEQFF. As DNA, the CDR3 is TGCAGCGTTGAAGATGCGGGGGGCAGTAGCTCCTACAATGAGCAGTTCTTC.

The rearrangement joins TRBV5-1 to TRBJ1-2; 8 nucleotides align to TRBD1. This CDR3 contains 17 residues. Germline loops: CDR1 SGHRS, CDR2 YFSETQ. V gave up 1 base and J gave up 4 bases; unmatched junction bases: 12. The CDR3 reads CASSLTPSTGAFYGYTF. DNA of the CDR3: TGCGCCAGCAGCTTGACCCCTTCGACAGGGGCCTTCTATGGCTACACCTTC.

The V call is TRBV28, the J call TRBJ1-5; 8 nucleotides agree with TRBD1. This CDR3 comprises 16 residues. V gave up 2 bases and J gave up 0 bases; unmatched junction bases: 3. In germline, CDR1 is MDHEN, CDR2 SYDVKM. CDR3 coding DNA: TGTGCCAGCAGTTTACAACAGGGGGATAGCAATCAGCCCCAGCATTTT. Amino acid sequence: CASSLQQGDSNQPQHF.

The chain employs TRBV7-2 and TRBJ2-5; D remains unclear. CDR1 and CDR2 (germline): SGHTA, FQGNSA. CDR3 length: 16 residues. Trimming removed 5 bases at V and 4 bases at J, with 20 bases between. The CDR3 nucleotides read TGTGCCAGCAGCCTGTCTGTTGGCGGCAGTAGAGAGACCCAGTACTTC. Its protein is CASSLSVGGSRETQYF.

The chain joins TRBV4-1 to TRBJ1-1; 11 bases are a match to TRBD1. The V gene's germline CDR1 is MGHRA and CDR2 YSYEKL. The V gene end was trimmed by 2 bases and the J gene end by 5 bases; junction bases not matched to a gene: 4. CDR3 size: 15 residues. The CDR3 DNA follows: TGCGCCAGCAGCCAATGGGACAGGGGGAGTACTGAAGCTTTCTTT. Translating gives CASSQWDRGSTEAFF.

The V call is TRBV4-2, the J call TRBJ2-4; TRBD2 aligns across 9 bases. The CDR3 covers 16 residues. V lost 0 bases, J lost 6 bases, and 6 bases stayed unmatched. The germline gives CDR1 LGHNA, CDR2 YNFKEQ. As DNA, the CDR3 is TGTGCCAGCAGCCAAGATGTTGCGGGGGGGCGAAACATTCAGTACTTC. Its translation is CASSQDVAGGRNIQYF.

V and J are TRBV4-2 and TRBJ1-2; 7 bases match TRBD1. V was clipped by 3 bases and J by 3 bases; unmatched bases: 13. Germline CDR1 is LGHNA and CDR2 is YNFKEQ. The CDR3 runs to 17 residues. Here the CDR3 reads CASSQKLEGGLYYGYTF. The CDR3 bases are TGTGCCAGCAGCCAGAAATTAGAAGGGGGCTTATACTATGGCTACACCTTC.

V is TRBV28 and J is TRBJ2-7, with 11 bases aligning to TRBD2. This CDR3 has 17 residues. Germline V lookup: CDR1 MDHEN, CDR2 SYDVKM. V was clipped by 5 bases and J by 4 bases; unmatched bases: 13. For the CDR3, the DNA is TGTGCCAGCAGTCCGCAGACTAGCGGGAAGACATCTTACGAGCAGTACTTC. It specifies CASSPQTSGKTSYEQYF.

V gene TRBV5-1 combines with J gene TRBJ2-1; 7 nucleotides line up with TRBD1. The CDR3 has 15 residues. J gave up 6 bases and V 5 bases, and 11 bases lay outside the gene matches. Germline CDR1 SGHRS, CDR2 YFSETQ. Written as DNA, the CDR3 is TGCGCCAGCAGTTTAGAGGGGACAGCTAGCAATGAGCAGTTCTTC. Translation: CASSLEGTASNEQFF.

This clone was found once. The chain carries TRBV5-1 and TRBJ1-2; TRBD1 matches 7 bases. Germline V gene data show CDR1 as SGHRS and CDR2 as YFSETQ. Trimming cost V 4 bases and J 5 bases; bases outside gene matches: 8. CDR3 length: 14 residues. CDR3 coding DNA: TGCGCCAGCAGCACCGGGACAGAGGCTTATGGCTACACCTTC. Its protein product is CASSTGTEAYGYTF. The full variable domain, completed using reference TRBV5-1 and TRBJ1-2, is KAGVTQTPRYLIKTRGQQVTLSCSPISGHRSVSWYQQTPGQGLQFLFEYFSETQRNKGNFPGRFSGRQFSNSRSEMNVSTLELGDSALYLCASSTGTEAYGYTFGSGTRLTVV.

A single count supports this clone. The CDR3 coding sequence is TGTGCCAGCAGCTTCGGACACCACAATCAGCCCCAGCATTTT. It translates to CASSFGHHNQPQHF. The rearrangement links TRBV7-2 to TRBJ1-5; a weak D match, TRBD1 (5 bases). Per germline, CDR1 SGHTA and CDR2 FQGNSA. Deletions cut 3 bases from V and 3 bases from J, with 9 bases between. There are 14 residues in the CDR3.

The chain joins TRBV20-1 to TRBJ1-1; no clear D. The CDR3 is 10 amino acids. Germline-derived CDR1 and CDR2 are DFQATT and SNEGSKA (reference sequence). V dropped 6 bases and J dropped 11 bases, with 13 bases sitting between them. In nucleotides, the CDR3 is TGCAGTGCGATCTCGTACGAGGCTTTCTTT. It codes for CSAISYEAFF.

This clone was picked up one time. The chain employs TRBV7-9 and TRBJ2-2; 7 nucleotides align to TRBD1. The CDR3 is 17 amino acids. From germline, CDR1 is SEHNR and CDR2 FQNEAQ (reference sequence). V was pared by 1 base and J by 5 bases, with 10 bases of the junction left unmatched. The chain's CDR3 is CASSLERGGGKTGELFF. The CDR3 region has the DNA TGTGCCAGCAGCTTAGAGCGAGGGGGCGGAAAGACCGGGGAGCTGTTTTTT.

The chain links TRBV2 to TRBJ1-4; D unclear. V gave up 10 bases and J gave up 0 bases, with 15 bases separating them. The CDR3 is made up of 15 amino acids. Germline CDR1 is SNHLY and CDR2 is FYNNEI. The CDR3 loop is CATTRGLATNEKLFF. In DNA, the CDR3 is TGTGCCACCACCAGAGGGCTAGCAACTAATGAAAAACTGTTTTTT.